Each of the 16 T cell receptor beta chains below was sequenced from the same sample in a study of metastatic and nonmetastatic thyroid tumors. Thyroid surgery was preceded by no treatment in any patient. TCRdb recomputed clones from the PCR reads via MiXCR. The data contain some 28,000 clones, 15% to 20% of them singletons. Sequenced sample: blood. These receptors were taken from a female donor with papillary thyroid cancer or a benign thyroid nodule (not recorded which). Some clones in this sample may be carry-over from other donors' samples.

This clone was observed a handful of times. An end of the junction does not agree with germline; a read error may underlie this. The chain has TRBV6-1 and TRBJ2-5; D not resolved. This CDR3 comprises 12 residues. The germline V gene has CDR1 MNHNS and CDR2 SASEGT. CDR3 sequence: CASRYSQETQHF. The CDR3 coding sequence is TGTGCCAGCAGGTACAGTCAAGAGACCCAGCACTTC.

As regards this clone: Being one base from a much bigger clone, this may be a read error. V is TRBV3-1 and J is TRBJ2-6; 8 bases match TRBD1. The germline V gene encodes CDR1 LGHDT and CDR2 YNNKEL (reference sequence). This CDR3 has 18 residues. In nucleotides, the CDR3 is TGTGCCAGCAGCCAAAGGACAGGGTATTTCTCTGGGGCCAACGCCCTGACTTTC. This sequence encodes CASSQRTGYFSGANALTF.

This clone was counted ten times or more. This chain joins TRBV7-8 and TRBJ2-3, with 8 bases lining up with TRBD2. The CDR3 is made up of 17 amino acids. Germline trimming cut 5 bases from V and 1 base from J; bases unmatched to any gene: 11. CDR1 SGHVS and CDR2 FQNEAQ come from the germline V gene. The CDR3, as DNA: TGTGCCAGCAGCCCCCGGGAGGGGACGTTCGGCACAGATACGCAGTATTTT. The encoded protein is CASSPREGTFGTDTQYF.

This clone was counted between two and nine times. Here the CDR3 DNA reads TGTGCCAGCAGTTCTTGGACGGCTAGCACAGATACGCAGTATTTT. This translates into CASSSWTASTDTQYF. The chain is built from TRBV12-3 or TRBV12-4 and TRBJ2-3; D remains unclear. The CDR3 spans 15 residues. Trimming removed 4 bases from V and 0 bases from J, with 11 bases in between.

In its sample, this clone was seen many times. The CDR3 sequence: CASSPTGAYDHTEAFF. CDR3 nucleotides: TGTGCCAGCTCACCAACGGGGGCGTACGACCACACTGAAGCTTTCTTT. The J gene is TRBJ1-1, the V gene TRBV18, with D tentatively TRBD1 (6 bases). The CDR3 is made up of 16 amino acids. CDR1 and CDR2 (germline): KGHSH, LQKENI. V dropped 2 bases and J dropped 3 bases, with 16 bases sitting between them. The complete variable domain, with remaining parts taken from reference TRBV18 and TRBJ1-1, reads NAGVMQNPRHLVRRRGQEARLRCSPMKGHSHVYWYRQLPEEGLKFMVYLQKENIIDESGMPKERFSAEFPKEGPSILRIQQVVRGDSAAYFCASSPTGAYDHTEAFFGQGTRLTVV.

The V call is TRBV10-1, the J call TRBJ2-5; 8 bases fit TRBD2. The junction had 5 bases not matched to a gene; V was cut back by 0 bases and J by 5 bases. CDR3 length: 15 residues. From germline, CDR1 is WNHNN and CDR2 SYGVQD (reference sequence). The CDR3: CASSESRGAHETQYF. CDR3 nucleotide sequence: TGCGCCAGCAGTGAGTCGCGGGGGGCCCACGAGACCCAGTACTTC.

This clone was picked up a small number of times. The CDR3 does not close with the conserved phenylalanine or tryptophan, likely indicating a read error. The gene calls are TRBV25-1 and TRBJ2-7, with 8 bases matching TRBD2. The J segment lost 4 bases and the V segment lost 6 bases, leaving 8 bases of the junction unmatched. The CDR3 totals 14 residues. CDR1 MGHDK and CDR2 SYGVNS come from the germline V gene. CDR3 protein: CASSPESGRYEQYL. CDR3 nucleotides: TGTGCCAGCAGCCCCGAGAGCGGGAGATACGAGCAGTACCTC.

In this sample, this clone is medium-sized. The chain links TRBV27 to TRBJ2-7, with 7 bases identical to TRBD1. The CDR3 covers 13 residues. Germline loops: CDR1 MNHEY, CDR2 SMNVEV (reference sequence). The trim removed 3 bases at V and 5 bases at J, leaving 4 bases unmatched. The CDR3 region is CASSFNRGHEQYF. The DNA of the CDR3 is TGTGCCAGCAGTTTTAACAGGGGTCACGAGCAGTACTTC.

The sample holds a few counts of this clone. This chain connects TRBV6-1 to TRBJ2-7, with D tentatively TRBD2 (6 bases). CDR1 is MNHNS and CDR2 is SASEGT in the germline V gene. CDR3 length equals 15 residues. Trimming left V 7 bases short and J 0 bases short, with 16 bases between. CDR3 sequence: CASKGSGRSSYEQYF. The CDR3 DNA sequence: TGTGCCAGCAAGGGCAGTGGGAGGAGCTCCTACGAGCAGTACTTC.

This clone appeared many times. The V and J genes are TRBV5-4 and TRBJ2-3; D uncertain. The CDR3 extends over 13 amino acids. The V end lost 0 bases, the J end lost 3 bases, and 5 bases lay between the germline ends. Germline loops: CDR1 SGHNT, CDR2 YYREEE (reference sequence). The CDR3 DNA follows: TGTGCCAGCAGCTTGGTAGGGACAGATACGCAGTATTTT. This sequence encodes CASSLVGTDTQYF.

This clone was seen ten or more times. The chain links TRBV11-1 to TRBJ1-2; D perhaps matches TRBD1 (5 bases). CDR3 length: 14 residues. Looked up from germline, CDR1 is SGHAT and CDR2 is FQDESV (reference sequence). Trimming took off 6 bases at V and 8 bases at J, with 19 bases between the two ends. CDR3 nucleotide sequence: TGTGCCAGCAGTCTTCCAACCGGGGCCGGCGGCTACACCTTC. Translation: CASSLPTGAGGYTF.

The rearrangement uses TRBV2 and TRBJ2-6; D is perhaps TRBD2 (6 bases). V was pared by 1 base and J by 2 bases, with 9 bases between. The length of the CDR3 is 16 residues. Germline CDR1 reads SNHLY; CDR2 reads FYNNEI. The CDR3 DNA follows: TGTGCCAGCAGTGAAGAATGGGGGGCTGGGGCCAACGTCCTGACTTTC. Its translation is CASSEEWGAGANVLTF.

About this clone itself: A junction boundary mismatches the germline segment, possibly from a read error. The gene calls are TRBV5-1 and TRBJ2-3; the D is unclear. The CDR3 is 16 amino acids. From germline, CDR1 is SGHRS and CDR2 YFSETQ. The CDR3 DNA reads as TGCGCCAGCAGCATCCCGACGGCAAGAGGCACAGATACTCAGTATTTT. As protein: CASSIPTARGTDTQYF. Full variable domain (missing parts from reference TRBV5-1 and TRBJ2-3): KAGVTQTPRYLIKTRGQQVTLSCSPISGHRSVSWYQQTPGQGLQFLFEYFSETQRNKGNFPGRFSGRQFSNSRSEMNVSTLELGDSALYLCASSIPTARGTDTQYFGPGTRLTVL.

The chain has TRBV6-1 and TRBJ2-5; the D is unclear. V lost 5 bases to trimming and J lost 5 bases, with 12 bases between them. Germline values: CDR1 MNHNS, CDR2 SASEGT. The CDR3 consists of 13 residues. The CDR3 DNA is TGTGCCAGCAGTTCCCCCCCCTCCGAGACCCAGTACTTC. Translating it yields CASSSPPSETQYF.

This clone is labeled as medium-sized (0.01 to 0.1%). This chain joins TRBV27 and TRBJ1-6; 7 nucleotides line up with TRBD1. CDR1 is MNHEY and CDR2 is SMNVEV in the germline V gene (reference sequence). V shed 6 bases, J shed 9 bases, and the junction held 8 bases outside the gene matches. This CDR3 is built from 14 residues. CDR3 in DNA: TGTGCCAGCAGGGGGACAGCCGAAAGTTCACCCCTCCACTTT. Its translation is CASRGTAESSPLHF.

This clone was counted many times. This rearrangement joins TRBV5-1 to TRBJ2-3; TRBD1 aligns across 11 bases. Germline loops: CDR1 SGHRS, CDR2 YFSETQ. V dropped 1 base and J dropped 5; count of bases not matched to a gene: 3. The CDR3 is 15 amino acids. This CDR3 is CASSLLGTGGDTQYF. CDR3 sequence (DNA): TGCGCCAGCAGCTTGTTGGGGACAGGGGGAGATACGCAGTATTTT. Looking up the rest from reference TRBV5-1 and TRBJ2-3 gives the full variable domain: KAGVTQTPRYLIKTRGQQVTLSCSPISGHRSVSWYQQTPGQGLQFLFEYFSETQRNKGNFPGRFSGRQFSNSRSEMNVSTLELGDSALYLCASSLLGTGGDTQYFGPGTRLTVL.